This T cell receptor (beta chain) was recovered during a study of blood T cell repertoires in COVID-19 (TCRdb year 2020). About the investigation overall: Samples covering the acute and convalescent phases of COVID-19 were provided by collaborators in the United States, Italy and Spain. Where available, HLA class I and class II types were obtained from metadata supplied by the sample provider rather than from assay-based typing. The dataset comprised deeply sampled blood TCRbeta repertoires from subjects exposed to, actively infected with, or recovered from COVID-19. Samples were obtained from the ongoing ImmuneRACE study (first 160 participants) and from about 1,300 subjects provided by 6 global collaborators. The sample metadata nearly always contained a de-identified subject ID, COVID-19 status, age in years and sex. The repertoires were released in a freely available public database intended as a resource for research on the immune response to SARS-CoV-2. The material from the prospective study consisted of cDNA or gDNA derived from T cells, B-cell-depleted T cells, or PBMCs.

The immunoSEQ Assay, a bias-controlled multiplex PCR, was used to amplify TCRbeta CDR3 regions from genomic DNA. Per the authors' processing: Within the assay, amplification of reference gene primers was used to estimate how many nucleated cells each sample contained. Sequence reads were collapsed and filtered to measure the absolute abundance of every unique TCRbeta CDR3 rearrangement. For each sample, productive Simpson clonality was calculated as the square root of Simpson's diversity index over productive rearrangements. The table comes from immuneACCESS by way of TCRdb, which keeps in-frame sequences with V and J called. Part of the clones is missing from these tables; in studies checked, under half for an unresolved V gene and the rest for unknown reasons. V and J calls and clone size follow that table, whereas D and trimming were derived from the DNA. Across this sample there are approximately 190,000 clones, with more than 70% seen only once. The ten largest make up less than 7.5% of the sample.

Results and caveats for the whole study, not just this receptor: How much clinical and demographic metadata was included differed by source and by participant, and the metadata was provided uncurated.

As for this clone: Its antigen is still unknown. Per-nucleotide qualities are absent, and no much larger clonotype sits a single base away.

Another Seattle source contributed samples from volunteer blood donors who had recovered from COVID-19. Whole blood was collected in K2EDTA tubes by collaborating institutions according to the institutions' own protocols. Collaborator samples were shipped for TCRbeta analysis as frozen whole blood, isolated PBMCs, or DNA extracted from either sample type. From its cysteine to its phenylalanine, the CDR3 spans 11 amino acids. Of all the DNA, just the CDR3 is kept, 33 bases in frame from base 1. The trim is 5 bases for V and 3 bases for J, with a gap of 8 bases between the germline ends. Based on the germline V gene (reference sequence), the CDR1 and CDR2 sequences are DFQATT and SNEGSKA.

This receptor was identified in a woman between 40 and 55 years old who had recovered from COVID-19. Sample: peripheral blood. The chain is assembled from TRBV20-1 and TRBJ2-7; perhaps TRBD1 is the D gene, with 5 bases matching. In nucleotides, the sequence is TGCAGTGCTCGGACAAACTACGAGCAGTACTTC. This sequence encodes CSARTNYEQYF.